This TCR beta chain was recovered during a study of cytomegalovirus exposure and HLA in healthy donors. A single count supports this clone. The CDR3 extends over 14 amino acids. Germline CDR1 is ENHRY and CDR2 is SYGVKD. Trimming cost V 4 bases and J 2 bases; bases outside gene matches: 4. PCR used 60 Vbeta primers and 13 Jbeta primers. Method: immunoSEQ multiplex PCR; TCRdb's copy keeps in-frame clones and lacks some. The sample comprises approximately 220,000 clones, roughly 87% of which are singletons, and 4.5% to 7% rests with the top ten. Sequencing was done on a sample of PBMCs. This sequence joins TRBV10-3 and TRBJ2-7; TRBD1 aligns across 8 bases. The clonotype originates from a man aged 40-49 years in good health and CMV-seropositive. Here the CDR3 DNA reads TGTGCCATCAGTGCAGGACAGGGAACCTACGAGCAGTACGTC. It specifies CAISAGQGTYEQYV.